This passage covers 16 T cell receptor beta chains from one sample sequenced in a study of blood T cell repertoires in COVID-19. The repertoire was sequenced with immunoSEQ multiplex PCR; TCRdb's copy has only in-frame clones and lacks some. This sample has 150,000 to 200,000 clones, with approximately 79% found just once. Sequencing input: peripheral blood. These receptor sequences come from a woman aged 70-85 years with acute or convalescent COVID-19.

This chain connects TRBV2 to TRBJ2-1; maybe TRBD2 (5 bases). Trimming took 8 bases from V and 1 from J, leaving 9 bases between them. The CDR3 has 13 residues. CDR1 and CDR2 from the germline V gene are SNHLY and FYNNEI. CDR3 residues: CASQRYSYNEQFF. In nucleotides, the CDR3 is TGTGCCAGCCAGCGGTATTCCTACAATGAGCAGTTCTTC.

J is TRBJ2-3 and V is TRBV5-1; no definite D call. CDR1 is SGHRS, CDR2 YFSETQ, per germline. Trimming left V 5 bases short and J 7 bases short, with 11 bases between. The CDR3 runs to 12 residues. CDR3 DNA: TGCGCCAGCAGGATAGCCAGTAATACGCAGTATTTT. This translates into CASRIASNTQYF.

The chain combines TRBV7-9 with TRBJ1-2; D not certain. This CDR3 has 14 residues. Looked up from germline, CDR1 is SEHNR and CDR2 is FQNEAQ (reference sequence). The ends were cut back, 0 bases at V and 6 bases at J, with 11 bases in the middle. CDR3 DNA sequence: TGTGCCAGCAGCTTAGCGCGCGGGCCAGATGGCTACACCTTC. This gives the protein CASSLARGPDGYTF.

V usage is TRBV6-6 and J usage is TRBJ1-6, with a possible D match to TRBD1 (5 bases). CDR1 and CDR2 from the germline V gene are MNHNY and SVGAGI (reference sequence). With 6 bases removed from V and 7 bases from J, the gap between germline ends came to 16 bases. The CDR3 length is 15 residues. For the CDR3, the DNA is TGTGCCAGCAGCCCGGCCCGGTCAGGGAATTCACCCCTCCACTTT. The encoded protein is CASSPARSGNSPLHF.

The J gene is TRBJ1-1, the V gene TRBV5-1; the D gene is possibly TRBD1 (6 bases). This CDR3 is built from 21 residues. Deletions cut 0 bases from V and 1 base from J, with 28 bases between. Germline CDR1 reads SGHRS; CDR2 reads YFSETQ. CDR3 DNA: TGCGCCAGCAGCTTGGAGCCCCGACAGACTTCAGGGGTTGACGGGAACACTGAAGCTTTCTTT. Translation: CASSLEPRQTSGVDGNTEAFF.

The J gene is TRBJ2-3, the V gene TRBV5-1, with D hard to call. Looked up from germline, CDR1 is SGHRS and CDR2 is YFSETQ. The V gene lost 2 bases and the J gene lost 2 bases, with 12 bases spanning the gap. This CDR3 is 15 amino acids long. As DNA, the CDR3 is TGCGCCAGCAGCTTAGAACAGCCGCTCACAGATACGCAGTATTTT. This translates into CASSLEQPLTDTQYF.

CDR3 DNA: TGTGCCAGCAGCCAATTAGCGGGAGGGGGGGGAGAGACCCAGTACTTC. Its protein is CASSQLAGGGGETQYF. The chain recombines TRBV4-2 with TRBJ2-5, with 11 bases identical to TRBD2. The CDR3 totals 16 residues. The V gene end was trimmed by 2 bases and the J gene end by 4 bases; junction bases not matched to a gene: 6. The germline gives CDR1 LGHNA, CDR2 YNFKEQ.

This clone was found many times. The gene calls are TRBV11-2 and TRBJ2-7; D unclear. The germline V gene encodes CDR1 SGHAT and CDR2 FQNNGV. Trimming stripped 5 bases from V and 6 bases from J, with 8 bases between. This CDR3 spans 11 amino acids. CDR3 in amino acids: CASSTAVEQYF. The CDR3 DNA reads as TGTGCCAGCAGCACTGCCGTCGAGCAGTACTTC.

V usage is TRBV6-5 and J usage is TRBJ1-2, with TRBD1 matching over 8 bases. In germline, CDR1 is MNHEY, CDR2 SVGAGI. The CDR3 extends over 15 amino acids. V lost 0 bases, J lost 2 bases, and 2 bases stayed unmatched. The CDR3 reads CASSYSGTGNYGYTF. The CDR3 nucleotides are TGTGCCAGCAGTTACTCAGGGACAGGAAACTATGGCTACACCTTC.

The chain is built from TRBV2 and TRBJ2-1; perhaps TRBD1 as D (6 bases). CDR3 length: 13 amino acids. V was trimmed by 8 bases and J by 5 bases, leaving 13 bases between them. CDR1 SNHLY and CDR2 FYNNEI come from the germline V gene. The CDR3 nucleotides are TGTGCCAGCTTTGGGGACATAGACAATGAGCAGTTCTTC. It specifies CASFGDIDNEQFF.

The gene calls are TRBV7-9 and TRBJ2-2; 9 bases match TRBD1. CDR3 size: 17 residues. The V and J ends lost 2 bases and 0 bases, in that order; junction bases with no gene match: 4. Germline CDR1 SEHNR, CDR2 FQNEAQ (reference sequence). The CDR3 sequence is CASSLPRTGANTGELFF. The DNA for the CDR3 is TGTGCCAGCAGCTTACCCCGGACAGGGGCGAACACCGGGGAGCTGTTTTTT.

This clone came up once. V usage is TRBV6-1 and J usage is TRBJ1-4, with a tentative D call TRBD1 (6 bases). This CDR3 spans 13 amino acids. Germline CDR1 is MNHNS and CDR2 is SASEGT. The V end was cut by 3 bases, the J end by 8 bases, with 10 bases between. The CDR3 is CASSEIGTEKLFF. DNA of the CDR3: TGTGCCAGCAGTGAGATCGGGACAGAAAAACTGTTTTTT.

V usage is TRBV10-3 and J usage is TRBJ2-2; D is possibly TRBD1 (8 bases). The V and J ends lost 10 bases and 2 bases respectively, with 14 bases between them. This CDR3 contains 14 residues. CDR1 is ENHRY, CDR2 SYGVKD, per germline. Here the CDR3 reads CATSGTGNTGELFF. The CDR3 nucleotides read TGTGCCACCAGCGGGACAGGTAACACCGGGGAGCTGTTTTTT.

This clone was seen just once. The chain is built from TRBV5-4 and TRBJ2-2; D may be TRBD1 (6 bases). The CDR3 covers 16 residues. The V gene's germline CDR1 is SGHNT and CDR2 YYREEE (reference sequence). V was trimmed by 3 bases and J by 3 bases, leaving 15 bases between them. The CDR3 region has the DNA TGTGCCAGCAGCTCAGGAACTAGGGGGTACACCGGGGAGCTGTTTTTT. Translation gives CASSSGTRGYTGELFF.

The V call is TRBV28, the J call TRBJ2-5, with 13 bases that match TRBD2. V lost 6 bases and J lost 5; bases outside the gene matches: 9. The CDR3 sequence is 16 residues long. CDR1 MDHEN and CDR2 SYDVKM come from the germline V gene. In nucleotides, the CDR3 is TGTGCCAGCAGGACGGTATTACTAGCGGGAGGGGAGACCCAGTACTTC. Its translation is CASRTVLLAGGETQYF.

This clone was picked up a small number of times. The rearrangement links TRBV7-2 to TRBJ2-1; 13 bases fit TRBD2. CDR3 length equals 19 residues. Looked up from germline, CDR1 is SGHTA and CDR2 is FQGNSA. The V segment lost 8 bases and the J segment 1 base; nucleotides outside the gene matches: 14. DNA for the CDR3: TGTGCCAGCGAGGGGACTAGCGGGACGATTCCTTTGTCCTACAATGAGCAGTTCTTC. It yields the protein CASEGTSGTIPLSYNEQFF.